This section outlines one T cell receptor (beta chain) sequence together with its context. In the original workflow: Using reference gene primer amplification, nucleated cell counts were estimated. Assay used: immunoSEQ multiplex PCR; TCRdb lists only in-frame clones, some missing. V, J and clone size derive from that table, while D and trimming were established from the DNA sequence. Counted here are more than 20,000 clones, roughly 80% occurring once; the ten biggest clones make up around half. These data come from a study of blood T cell repertoires in COVID-19. Looking at the study overall: Both acute and convalescent COVID-19 samples were obtained from the United States, Italy and Spain. T cells, B-cell-depleted T cells, or PBMCs supplied cDNA or gDNA.

Trimming took 4 bases from V and 3 from J; bases not matched to a gene: 5. Germline values: CDR1 SGHRS, CDR2 YFSETQ. This CDR3 has 16 residues. The chain carries TRBV5-1 and TRBJ2-2, with 11 bases fitting TRBD2. The sequenced material came from peripheral blood. The clonotype was recovered from a man in his forties or fifties with active or convalescent COVID-19. The CDR3 DNA is TGCGCCAGCAGCGGACTTAGCGGGGGGGACACCGGGGAGCTGTTTTTT. It encodes CASSGLSGGDTGELFF.